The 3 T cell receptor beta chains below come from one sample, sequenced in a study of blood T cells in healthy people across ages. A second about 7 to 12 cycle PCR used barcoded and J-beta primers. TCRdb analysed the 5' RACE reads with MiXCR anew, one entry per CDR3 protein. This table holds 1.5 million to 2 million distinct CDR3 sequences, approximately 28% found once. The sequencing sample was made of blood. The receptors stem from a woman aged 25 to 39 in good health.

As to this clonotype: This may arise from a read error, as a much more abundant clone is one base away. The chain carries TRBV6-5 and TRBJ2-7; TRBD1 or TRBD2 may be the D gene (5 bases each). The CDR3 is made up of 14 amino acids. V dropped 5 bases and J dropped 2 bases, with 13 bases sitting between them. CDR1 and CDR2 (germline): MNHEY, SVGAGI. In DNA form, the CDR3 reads TGTGCCAGCAGTGACGGGGCATACACCTACGAGCAGTACTTC. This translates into CASSDGAYTYEQYF.

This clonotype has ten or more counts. The CDR3 DNA reads as TGTGCCAGCAGTCATACTAGTTACAATGAGCAGTTCTTC. It specifies CASSHTSYNEQFF. V usage is TRBV28 and J usage is TRBJ2-1; D is possibly TRBD2 (5 bases). Looked up from germline, CDR1 is MDHEN and CDR2 is SYDVKM. Between the trimmed V and J ends, which lost 5 bases and 4 bases, there was a span of 9 bases. This CDR3 comprises 13 residues.

The CDR3: CASSPGTGGGKTSTDTQYF. Written as DNA, the CDR3 is TGCGCCAGCAGCCCCGGGACAGGCGGTGGAAAAACTAGCACAGATACGCAGTATTTT. The chain joins TRBV4-3 to TRBJ2-3; 8 bases match TRBD1. CDR1 LGHNA and CDR2 YSLEER come from the germline V gene. V shed 4 bases, J shed 0 bases, and the junction held 15 bases outside the gene matches. The CDR3 length is 19 residues.